This TCR beta chain was sequenced during a study of T cell responses to AZD1222 COVID-19 vaccine. Study results and limitations: Repertoire sampling was restricted to post-peak T cell response timepoints. CD4 TCRs covered the whole spike, strongest at regions 160-218 and 743-854. A mostly white British donor set with more females was recruited, and clonal diversity was possibly underestimated. Vaccination with two AZD1222 doses was followed by a rise in Spike-specific TCR breadth and depth.

For this clone: Its specificity is not known.

Germline CDR1 and CDR2: SGDLS and YYNGEE. V gave up 5 bases and J gave up 5 bases, with 27 bases separating them. This CDR3 has 18 amino acids. Repertoires were generated with immunoSEQ multiplex PCR, while TCRdb's copy carries only in-frame clones and drops some. This table holds under 140,000 clones, roughly 90% found once. The clonotype was recovered from an adult who received the AZD1222 COVID-19 vaccine. Sequences were derived from peripheral blood, sampled 28 days after the second AZD1222 dose. The chain is built from TRBV9 and TRBJ2-3; no firm D call. As DNA, the CDR3 is TGTGCCAGCAGTGTTCTCCCCTCTAGGATCGTGGATGTAGATACGCAGTATTTT. Protein: CASSVLPSRIVDVDTQYF.